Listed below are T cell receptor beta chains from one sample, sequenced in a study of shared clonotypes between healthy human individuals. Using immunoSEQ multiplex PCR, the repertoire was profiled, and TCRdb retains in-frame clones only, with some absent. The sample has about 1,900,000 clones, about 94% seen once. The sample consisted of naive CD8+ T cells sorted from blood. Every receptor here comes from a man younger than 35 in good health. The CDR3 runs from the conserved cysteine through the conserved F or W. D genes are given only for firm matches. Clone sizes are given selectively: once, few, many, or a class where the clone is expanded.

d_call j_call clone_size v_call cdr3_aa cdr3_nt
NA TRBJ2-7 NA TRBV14 CASSQGYEQYF TGTGCCAGCAGCCAAGGATACGAGCAGTACTTC
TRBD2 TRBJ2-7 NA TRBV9 CASSGGLAGTYEQYF TGTGCCAGCAGCGGGGGACTAGCGGGAACCTACGAGCAGTACTTC
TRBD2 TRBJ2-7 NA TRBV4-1 CASSQDLSGGSYEQYF TGCGCCAGCAGCCAAGATCTGAGCGGGGGCTCCTACGAGCAGTACTTC
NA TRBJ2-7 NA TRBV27 CASSPTGSEQYF TGTGCCAGCAGTCCCACGGGCAGCGAGCAGTACTTC
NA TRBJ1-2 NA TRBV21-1 CASSNGGQVPSNYGYTF TGTGCCAGCAGCAACGGAGGACAGGTGCCCTCTAACTATGGCTACACCTTC
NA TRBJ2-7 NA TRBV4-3 CASSQDQGLGRTYEQYF TGCGCCAGCAGCCAAGATCAAGGACTGGGCCGAACCTACGAGCAGTACTTC
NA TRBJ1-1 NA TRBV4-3 CASSQDTNTEAFF TGCGCCAGCAGCCAAGACACGAACACTGAAGCTTTCTTT
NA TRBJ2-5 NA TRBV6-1 CASSEIGSRGETQYF TGTGCCAGCAGTGAAATCGGGTCCAGGGGAGAGACCCAGTACTTC
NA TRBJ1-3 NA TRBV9 CASSGPGNTIYF TGTGCCAGCAGCGGCCCGGGAAACACCATATATTTT
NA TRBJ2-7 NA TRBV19 CASSIVFPSYEQYF TGTGCCAGTAGTATTGTCTTTCCCTCCTACGAGCAGTACTTC
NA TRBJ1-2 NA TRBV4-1 CASSGGAGGYTF TGCGCCAGCAGCGGAGGGGCGGGTGGCTACACCTTC
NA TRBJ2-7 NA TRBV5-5 CASSRSTGTGYEQYF TGTGCCAGCAGCCGAAGTACAGGGACGGGCTACGAGCAGTACTTC
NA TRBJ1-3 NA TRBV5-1 CASSLGQDSGNTIYF TGCGCCAGCAGCTTGGGACAGGACTCTGGAAACACCATATATTTT
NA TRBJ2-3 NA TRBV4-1 CASSQDYVTQYF TGCGCCAGCAGCCAAGATTATGTTACGCAGTATTTT
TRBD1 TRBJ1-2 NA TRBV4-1 CASSHLGQFPYGYTF TGCGCCAGCAGCCACCTGGGACAGTTTCCCTATGGCTACACCTTC
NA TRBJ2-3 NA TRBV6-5 CASRDFTDTQYF TGTGCCAGCAGGGACTTCACAGATACGCAGTATTTT
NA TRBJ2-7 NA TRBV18 CASSPSSGREQYF TGTGCCAGCTCACCAAGCTCCGGTCGGGAGCAGTACTTC
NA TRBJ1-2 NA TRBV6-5 CASSYSVNYGYTF TGTGCCAGCAGTTATAGTGTCAACTATGGCTACACCTTC
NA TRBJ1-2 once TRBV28 CASSVPDTNQYGYTF TGTGCCAGCAGTGTACCGGACACCAATCAGTATGGCTACACCTTC
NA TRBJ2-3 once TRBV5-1 CASSLGLLDTQYF TGCGCCAGCAGCCTGGGTCTACTAGATACGCAGTATTTT
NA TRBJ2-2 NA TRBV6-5 CASSYSAAGTGELFF TGTGCCAGCAGTTACTCGGCGGCCGGGACCGGGGAGCTGTTTTTT
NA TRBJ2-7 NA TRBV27 CASSEIYRAEQYF TGTGCCAGCAGTGAAATATATCGGGCCGAGCAGTACTTC
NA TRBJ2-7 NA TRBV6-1 CASSEEGYSVHEQYF TGTGCCAGCAGTGAGGAGGGATATTCGGTACACGAGCAGTACTTC
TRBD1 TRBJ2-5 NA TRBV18 CASSPADREETQYF TGTGCCAGCTCACCAGCGGACAGGGAAGAGACCCAGTACTTC
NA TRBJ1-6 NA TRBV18 CASSPGEIGYNSPLHF TGTGCCAGCTCACCCGGGGAGATTGGCTATAATTCACCCCTCCACTTT
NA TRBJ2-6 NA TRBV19 CASSPWGSSGANVLTF TGTGCCAGTAGCCCTTGGGGAAGCTCTGGGGCCAACGTCCTGACTTTC
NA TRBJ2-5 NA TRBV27 CASRVGGAVETQYF TGTGCCAGCAGAGTAGGGGGGGCAGTAGAGACCCAGTACTTC
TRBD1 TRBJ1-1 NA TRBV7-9 CASSTTGITEAFF TGTGCCAGCAGCACGACAGGGATCACTGAAGCTTTCTTT
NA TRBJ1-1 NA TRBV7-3 CASSPGQVNTEAFF TGTGCCAGCAGCCCCGGACAAGTTAACACTGAAGCTTTCTTT
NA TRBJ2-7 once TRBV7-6 CASSLTRQGLDEQYF TGTGCCAGCAGCTTAACACGTCAGGGTCTCGACGAGCAGTACTTC
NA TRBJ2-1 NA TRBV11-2 CASSLGNNEQFF TGTGCCAGCAGCTTAGGAAACAATGAGCAGTTCTTC
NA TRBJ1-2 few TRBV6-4 CASRGDNHGYTF TGTGCCAGCAGGGGCGACAATCATGGCTACACCTTC
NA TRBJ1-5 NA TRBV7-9 CASSREGGGQPQHF TGTGCCAGCAGCCGAGAGGGGGGCGGACAGCCCCAGCATTTT
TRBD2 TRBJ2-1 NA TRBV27 CASSPTSGSSYNEQFF TGTGCCAGCAGTCCTACTAGCGGGAGCTCCTACAATGAGCAGTTCTTC
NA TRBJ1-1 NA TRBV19 CASSISVNTEAFF TGTGCCAGTAGTATATCTGTGAACACTGAAGCTTTCTTT
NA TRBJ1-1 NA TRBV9 CASRRQQGFMNTEAFF TGTGCCAGCAGGAGACAACAGGGATTCATGAACACTGAAGCTTTCTTT
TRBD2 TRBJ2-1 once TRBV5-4 CASYSGTTYNEQFF TGTGCCAGCTATTCCGGGACTACCTACAATGAGCAGTTCTTC
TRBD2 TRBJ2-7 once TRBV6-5 CASSPGGQYEQYF TGTGCCAGTTCCCCGGGAGGGCAATACGAGCAGTACTTC
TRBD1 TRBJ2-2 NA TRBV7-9 CASRADRVYTGELFF TGTGCCAGCAGGGCAGACAGGGTGTATACCGGGGAGCTGTTTTTT
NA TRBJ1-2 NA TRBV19 CASSGTANYGYTF TGTGCCAGTAGCGGGACCGCTAACTATGGCTACACCTTC
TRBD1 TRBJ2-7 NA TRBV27 CASSLSLGQGPYEQYF TGTGCCAGCAGTTTATCGTTGGGACAGGGTCCCTACGAGCAGTACTTC
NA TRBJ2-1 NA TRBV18 CASSSPLSGGDEQFF TGTGCCAGCTCAAGTCCGCTGAGTGGGGGAGATGAGCAGTTCTTC
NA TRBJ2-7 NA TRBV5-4 CASSHRDKTYEQYF TGTGCCAGCAGCCACCGGGACAAGACCTACGAGCAGTACTTC
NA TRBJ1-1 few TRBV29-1 CSVESEDTEAFF TGCAGCGTTGAATCGGAAGACACTGAAGCTTTCTTT
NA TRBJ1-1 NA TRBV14 CASSQVFDTEAFF TGTGCCAGCAGCCAAGTATTCGACACTGAAGCTTTCTTT
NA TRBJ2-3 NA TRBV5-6 CASSFLATDTQYF TGTGCCAGCAGCTTCCTAGCAACAGATACGCAGTATTTT
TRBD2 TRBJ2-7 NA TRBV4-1 CASSQVASGGPYEQYF TGCGCCAGCAGCCAAGTTGCTAGCGGGGGGCCCTACGAGCAGTACTTC
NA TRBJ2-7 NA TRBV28 CASSLETGQRSSYEQYF TGTGCCAGCAGTTTGGAGACCGGACAGCGCTCCTCCTACGAGCAGTACTTC
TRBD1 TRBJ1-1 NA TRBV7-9 CASSGPQGLNTEAFF TGTGCCAGCAGCGGGCCACAGGGGTTGAACACTGAAGCTTTCTTT